There are many counts of the clone carrying this T cell receptor (beta chain). TCRdb called the 5' RACE reads again in MiXCR, with one record for every CDR3 protein. Of tens of thousands of distinct CDR3 sequences detected, less than 4% appear once; the ten largest clones hold around 2.8%. These data come from a study of CD8 T cells in ankylosing spondylitis. The CDR3 has 15 amino acids. Trimming took 0 bases from V and 4 from J, leaving 13 bases between them. Germline V lookup: CDR1 SGDLS, CDR2 YYNGEE. The sample consisted of blood, either unsorted or a sorted T cell fraction (not recorded which). The J gene is TRBJ1-1, the V gene TRBV9; D might be TRBD1 (6 bases). The receptor was isolated from a male donor with ankylosing spondylitis or in good health (not recorded which). The CDR3 nucleotides read TGTGCCAGCAGCGTAGCCGTGACAGGTGCCACTGAAGCTTTCTTT. It specifies CASSVAVTGATEAFF.